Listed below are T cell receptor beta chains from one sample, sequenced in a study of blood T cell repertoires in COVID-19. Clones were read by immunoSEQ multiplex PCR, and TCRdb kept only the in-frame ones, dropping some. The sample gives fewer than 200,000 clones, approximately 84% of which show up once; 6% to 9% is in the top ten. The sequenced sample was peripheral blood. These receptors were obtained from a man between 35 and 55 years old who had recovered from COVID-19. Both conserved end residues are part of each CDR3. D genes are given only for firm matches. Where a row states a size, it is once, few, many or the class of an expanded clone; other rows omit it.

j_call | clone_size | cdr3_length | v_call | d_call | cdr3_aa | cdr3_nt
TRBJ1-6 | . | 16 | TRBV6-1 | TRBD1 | CASSEIGGQENSPLHF | TGTGCCAGCAGTGAAATAGGGGGACAGGAGAATTCACCCCTCCACTTT
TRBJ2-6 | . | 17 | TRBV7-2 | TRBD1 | CASSSTLQGYGANVLTF | TGTGCCAGCAGCTCAACCTTACAGGGGTACGGGGCCAACGTCCTGACTTTC
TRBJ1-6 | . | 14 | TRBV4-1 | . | CASSQDRGNSPLHF | TGCGCCAGCAGCCAAGACAGGGGAAATTCACCCCTCCACTTT
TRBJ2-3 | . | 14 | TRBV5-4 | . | CASSLVQGTDTQYF | TGTGCCAGCAGCTTGGTTCAGGGCACAGATACGCAGTATTTT
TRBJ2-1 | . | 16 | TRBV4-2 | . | CASSPEGQSSYNEQFF | TGTGCCAGCAGCCCGGAGGGACAGAGCTCCTACAATGAGCAGTTCTTC
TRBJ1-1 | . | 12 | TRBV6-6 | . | CASSSGATEAFF | TGTGCCAGCAGTTCCGGAGCCACTGAAGCTTTCTTT
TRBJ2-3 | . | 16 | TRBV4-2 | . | CASSQALASVTDTQYF | TGTGCCAGCAGCCAAGCTCTAGCGTCGGTGACAGATACGCAGTATTTT
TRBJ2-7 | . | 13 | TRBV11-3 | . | CASSSRTDYEQYF | TGTGCCAGCAGCTCCAGGACAGACTACGAGCAGTACTTC
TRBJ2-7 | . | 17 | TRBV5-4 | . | CASSSPHKAEDSYEQYF | TGTGCCAGCAGCTCCCCCCACAAAGCGGAGGACTCCTACGAGCAGTACTTC
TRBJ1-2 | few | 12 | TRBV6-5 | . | CATLGGVGGYTF | TGTGCCACCTTGGGGGGGGTAGGTGGCTACACCTTC
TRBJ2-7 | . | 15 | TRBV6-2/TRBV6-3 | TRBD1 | CASSRPPDRAYEQYF | TGTGCCAGCAGTCGGCCACCGGACAGGGCCTACGAGCAGTACTTC
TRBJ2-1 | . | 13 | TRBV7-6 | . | CASSSRRGGEQFF | TGTGCCAGCAGCTCCAGGAGAGGAGGTGAGCAGTTCTTC
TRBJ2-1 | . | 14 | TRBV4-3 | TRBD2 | CASSQVGAGYEQFF | TGCGCCAGCAGCCAGGTTGGAGCGGGGTATGAGCAGTTCTTC
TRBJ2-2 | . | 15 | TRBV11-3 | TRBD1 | CASSLQGGEAGELFF | TGTGCCAGCAGCCTACAAGGGGGCGAGGCCGGGGAGCTGTTTTTT
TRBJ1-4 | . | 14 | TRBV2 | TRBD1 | CASSESWTGDGLLF | TGTGCCAGCAGTGAAAGTTGGACAGGGGACGGCTTGCTTTTT
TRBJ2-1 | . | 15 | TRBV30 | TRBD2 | CACHLSGRAHNEQFF | TGTGCCTGCCACCTGAGCGGGAGGGCCCACAATGAGCAGTTCTTC